The TCR beta chain described here comes from a study of blood T cell repertoires in COVID-19. Background on the study: Samples of COVID-19 (acute and convalescent) were obtained from the United States, Italy and Spain. Nucleic acid was either cDNA or gDNA, and it came from T cells, B-cell-depleted T cells, or PBMCs.

Authors' analysis steps: Amplification of reference gene primers was used by the study to estimate nucleated cell counts. The method was immunoSEQ multiplex PCR; TCRdb's version includes in-frame clones alone and lacks a portion of them. That table gives V, J and clone size, and the DNA gave D and trimming. The sample holds roughly 190,000 clones, more than 85% seen once. Germline V gene lookup returns CDR1 SGHTA and CDR2 FQGTGA. Trimming cost V 2 bases and J 0 bases, with 12 bases left between them. CDR3 length equals 16 residues. The sequenced material came from peripheral blood. The chain is built from TRBV7-3 and TRBJ2-3, with a tentative D call TRBD2 (6 bases). The TCR was taken from a man aged 25 to 45 with acute or convalescent COVID-19. The CDR3 region has the DNA TGTGCCAGCAGCTTAGAGGGGCTAGCGAGCACAGATACGCAGTATTTT. Amino acid sequence: CASSLEGLASTDTQYF.